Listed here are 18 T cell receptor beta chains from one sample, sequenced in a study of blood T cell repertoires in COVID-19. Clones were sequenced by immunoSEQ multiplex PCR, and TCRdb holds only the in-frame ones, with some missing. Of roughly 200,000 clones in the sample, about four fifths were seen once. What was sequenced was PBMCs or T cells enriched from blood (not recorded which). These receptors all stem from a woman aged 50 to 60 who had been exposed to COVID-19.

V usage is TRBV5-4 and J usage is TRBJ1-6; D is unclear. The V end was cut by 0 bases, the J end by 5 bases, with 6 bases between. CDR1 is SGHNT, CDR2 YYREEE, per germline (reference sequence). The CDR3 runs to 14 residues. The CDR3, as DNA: TGTGCCAGCAGCTTGGAGGCGGATAATTCACCCCTCCACTTT. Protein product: CASSLEADNSPLHF.

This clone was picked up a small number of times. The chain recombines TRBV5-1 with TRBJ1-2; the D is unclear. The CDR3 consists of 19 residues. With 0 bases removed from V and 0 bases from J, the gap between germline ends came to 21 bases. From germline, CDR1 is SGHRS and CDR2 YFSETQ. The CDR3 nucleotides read TGCGCCAGCAGCTTGGGTCGGTTTGATAAAAAACTACCTAACTATGGCTACACCTTC. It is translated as CASSLGRFDKKLPNYGYTF.

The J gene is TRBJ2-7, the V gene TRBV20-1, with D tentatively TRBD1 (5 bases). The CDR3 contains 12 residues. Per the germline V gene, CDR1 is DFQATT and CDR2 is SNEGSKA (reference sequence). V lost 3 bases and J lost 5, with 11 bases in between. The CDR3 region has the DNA TGCAGTGCTAGTAAAGGGGTCCACGAGCAGTACTTC. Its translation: CSASKGVHEQYF.

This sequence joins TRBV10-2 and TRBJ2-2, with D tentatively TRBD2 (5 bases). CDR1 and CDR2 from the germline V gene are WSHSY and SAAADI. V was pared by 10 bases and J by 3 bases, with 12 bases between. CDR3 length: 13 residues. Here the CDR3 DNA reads TGCGCCACAGAAATCGGGGACACCGGGGAGCTGTTTTTT. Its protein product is CATEIGDTGELFF.

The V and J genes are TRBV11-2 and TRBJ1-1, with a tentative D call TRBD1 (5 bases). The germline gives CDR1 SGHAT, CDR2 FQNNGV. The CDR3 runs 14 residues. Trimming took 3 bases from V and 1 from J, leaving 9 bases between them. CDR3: CASSLAGPNTEAFF. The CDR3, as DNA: TGTGCCAGCAGCTTGGCAGGGCCGAACACTGAAGCTTTCTTT.

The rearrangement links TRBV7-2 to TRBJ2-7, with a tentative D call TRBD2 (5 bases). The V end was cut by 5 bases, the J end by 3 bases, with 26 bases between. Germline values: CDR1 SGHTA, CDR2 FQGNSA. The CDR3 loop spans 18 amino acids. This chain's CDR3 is CASSPSGGGRGRVYEQYF. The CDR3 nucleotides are TGTGCCAGCAGCCCCTCGGGTGGCGGTCGGGGAAGGGTCTACGAGCAGTACTTC.

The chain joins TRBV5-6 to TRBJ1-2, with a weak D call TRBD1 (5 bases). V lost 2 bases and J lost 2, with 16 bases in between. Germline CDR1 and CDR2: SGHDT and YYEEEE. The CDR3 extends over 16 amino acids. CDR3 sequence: CASSLPPPAGNYGYTF. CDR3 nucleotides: TGTGCCAGCAGCTTACCCCCCCCGGCAGGGAACTATGGCTACACCTTC.

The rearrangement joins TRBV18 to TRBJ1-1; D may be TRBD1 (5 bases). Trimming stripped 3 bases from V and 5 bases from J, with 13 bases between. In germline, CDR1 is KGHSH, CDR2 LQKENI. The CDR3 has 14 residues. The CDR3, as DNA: TGTGCCAGCTCACCGTACAGGTCCGCTACTGAAGCTTTCTTT. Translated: CASSPYRSATEAFF.

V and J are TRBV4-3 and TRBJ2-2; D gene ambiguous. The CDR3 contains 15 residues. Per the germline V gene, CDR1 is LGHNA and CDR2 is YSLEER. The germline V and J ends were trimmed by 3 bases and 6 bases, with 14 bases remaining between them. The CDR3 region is CASSQSGREAGELFF. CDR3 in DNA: TGCGCCAGCAGCCAGTCAGGTCGCGAAGCCGGGGAGCTGTTTTTT.

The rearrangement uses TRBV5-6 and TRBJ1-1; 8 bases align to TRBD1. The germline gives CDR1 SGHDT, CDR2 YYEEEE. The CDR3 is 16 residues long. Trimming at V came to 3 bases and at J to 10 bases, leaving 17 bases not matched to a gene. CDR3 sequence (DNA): TGTGCCAGCAGCTCTCCACACGTCGGACAGGGAGGGGTAGCTTTCTTT. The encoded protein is CASSSPHVGQGGVAFF. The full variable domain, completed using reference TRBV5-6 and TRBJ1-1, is DAGVTQSPTHLIKTRGQQVTLRCSPKSGHDTVSWYQQALGQGPQFIFQYYEEEERQRGNFPDRFSGHQFPNYSSELNVNALLLGDSALYLCASSSPHVGQGGVAFFGQGTRLTVV.

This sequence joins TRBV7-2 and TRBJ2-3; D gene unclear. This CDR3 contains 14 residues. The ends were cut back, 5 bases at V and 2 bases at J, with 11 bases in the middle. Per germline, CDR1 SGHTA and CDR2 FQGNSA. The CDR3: CASSPTYSTDTQYF. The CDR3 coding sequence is TGTGCCAGCAGCCCCACCTACTCCACAGATACGCAGTATTTT. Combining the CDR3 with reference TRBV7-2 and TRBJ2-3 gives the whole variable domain GAGVSQSPSNKVTEKGKDVELRCDPISGHTALYWYRQSLGQGLEFLIYFQGNSAPDKSGLPSDRFSAERTGGSVSTLTIQRTQQEDSAVYLCASSPTYSTDTQYFGPGTRLTVL.

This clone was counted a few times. The CDR3 bases are TGCGCCAGCAGCACGGACAGGGGGCAGGGTAATTCACCCCTCCACTTT. It translates to CASSTDRGQGNSPLHF. V usage is TRBV5-1 and J usage is TRBJ1-6; TRBD1 agrees at 11 bases. With 4 bases clipped from V and 6 bases from J, the junction kept 6 bases outside the gene matches. The length of the CDR3 is 16 residues. Per germline, CDR1 SGHRS and CDR2 YFSETQ. Supplemented by reference TRBV5-1 and TRBJ1-6, the full variable domain reads KAGVTQTPRYLIKTRGQQVTLSCSPISGHRSVSWYQQTPGQGLQFLFEYFSETQRNKGNFPGRFSGRQFSNSRSEMNVSTLELGDSALYLCASSTDRGQGNSPLHFGNGTRLTVT.

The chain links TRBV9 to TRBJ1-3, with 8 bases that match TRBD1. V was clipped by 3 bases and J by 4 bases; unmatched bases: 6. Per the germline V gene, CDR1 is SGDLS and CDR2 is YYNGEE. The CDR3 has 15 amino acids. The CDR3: CASSGTGGSGNTIYF. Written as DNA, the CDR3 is TGTGCCAGCAGCGGAACAGGGGGATCCGGAAACACCATATATTTT.

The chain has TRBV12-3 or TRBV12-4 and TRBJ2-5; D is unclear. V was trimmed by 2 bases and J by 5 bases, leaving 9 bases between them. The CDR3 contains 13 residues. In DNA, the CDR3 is TGTGCCAGCAGTTTAAGTAGGAGCGAGACCCAGTACTTC. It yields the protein CASSLSRSETQYF.

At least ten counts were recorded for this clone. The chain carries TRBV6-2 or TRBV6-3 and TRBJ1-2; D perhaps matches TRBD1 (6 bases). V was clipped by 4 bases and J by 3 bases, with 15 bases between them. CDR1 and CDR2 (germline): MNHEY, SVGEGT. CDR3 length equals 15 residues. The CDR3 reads CASSFTGIRDYGYTF. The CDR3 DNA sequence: TGTGCCAGCAGTTTCACAGGGATTCGGGACTATGGCTACACCTTC.

The CDR3 DNA follows: TGTGCCAGTAGTTCTCGACAGGGGGCATACGGCTACACCTTC. Protein: CASSSRQGAYGYTF. J is TRBJ1-2 and V is TRBV19; 10 positions match TRBD1. Germline CDR1 and CDR2: LNHDA and SQIVND (reference sequence). CDR3 length equals 14 residues. The junction had 8 bases not matched to a gene; V was cut back by 5 bases and J by 8 bases.

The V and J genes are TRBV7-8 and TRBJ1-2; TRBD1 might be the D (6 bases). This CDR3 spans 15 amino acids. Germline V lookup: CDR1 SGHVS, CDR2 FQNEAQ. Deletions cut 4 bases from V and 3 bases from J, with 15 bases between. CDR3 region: CASSSRGGVDYGYTF. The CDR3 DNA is TGTGCCAGCAGCTCGAGGGGGGGAGTGGACTATGGCTACACCTTC. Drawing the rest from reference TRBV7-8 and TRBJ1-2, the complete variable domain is GAGVSQSPRYKVAKRGQDVALRCDPISGHVSLFWYQQALGQGPEFLTYFQNEAQLDKSGLPSDRFFAERPEGSVSTLKIQRTQQEDSAVYLCASSSRGGVDYGYTFGSGTRLTVV.

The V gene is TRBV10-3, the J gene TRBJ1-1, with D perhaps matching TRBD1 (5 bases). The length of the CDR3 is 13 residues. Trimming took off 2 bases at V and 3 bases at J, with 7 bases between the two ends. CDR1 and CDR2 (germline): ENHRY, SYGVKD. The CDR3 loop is CAISEQGYTEAFF. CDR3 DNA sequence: TGTGCCATCAGTGAGCAGGGCTACACTGAAGCTTTCTTT.